Presented here are 20 T cell receptor beta chains from one specimen sequenced in a study of tumor-infiltrating lymphocytes in primary liver carcinoma (TCRdb year 2017). Blood RNA was extracted from unsorted whole blood with TRIzol reagent; germline DNA came from the DNeasy Blood & Tissue kit. This sample was sequenced with an Illumina HiSeq 2500. A constant-region primer and ProtoScript II reverse transcriptase were used to reverse-transcribe TCRbeta-specific cDNA from roughly 500 ng total RNA. Three nested multiplex PCR rounds, following a slightly modified ARM-PCR procedure, were used to build the TCRbeta libraries. The first two PCR rounds used multiplex TRBV1-TRBV30 forward primers with a Cbeta reverse primer, each for approximately 10 cycles. TCRdb passed the public sequencing reads through fastp at Q25 and MiXCR, retaining productive beta sequences. Every entry covers one CDR3 protein and lists the most common genes and DNA from its rows. For this sample there are 300,000 to 350,000 distinct CDR3 sequences; around 50% appear just once. The top ten clones comprise about a sixth of the sample.

Input material: peripheral blood. These receptors all stem from a woman aged 30 to 39 with primary liver carcinoma and hepatitis B virus infection.

V and J are TRBV19 and TRBJ2-7; 8 bases match TRBD2. J gave up 3 bases and V 5 bases, and 6 bases lay outside the gene matches. The V gene's germline CDR1 is LNHDA and CDR2 SQIVND (reference sequence). There are 14 residues in the CDR3. The CDR3 nucleotides read TGTGCCAGTAGTGCCGGGACTAGGCTCTACGAGCAGTACTTC. This translates into CASSAGTRLYEQYF.

This chain links TRBV7-9 with TRBJ2-7; D assignment may be TRBD1 or TRBD2 (5 bases each). This CDR3 region has 14 residues. With 7 bases removed from V and 6 bases from J, the gap between germline ends came to 19 bases. CDR1 and CDR2 (germline): SEHNR, FQNEAQ (reference sequence). The CDR3 spells CASTPGALSSEQYF. As DNA, the CDR3 is TGTGCCAGCACCCCCGGGGCCCTATCGTCCGAGCAGTACTTC. The full variable domain, completed using reference TRBV7-9 and TRBJ2-7, is DTGVSQNPRHKITKRGQNVTFRCDPISEHNRLYWYRQTLGQGPEFLTYFQNEAQLEKSRLLSDRFSAERPKGSFSTLEIQRTEQGDSAMYLCASTPGALSSEQYFGPGTRLTVT.

This clonotype was counted between two and nine times. The rearrangement uses TRBV2 and TRBJ1-5, with D possibly matching TRBD1 (6 bases). V was clipped by 5 bases and J by 5 bases, with 13 bases between them. Germline V gene lookup returns CDR1 SNHLY and CDR2 FYNNEI. This CDR3 comprises 14 residues. The CDR3 region has the DNA TGTGCCAGCAGTCGTTCAGGGGACTATCAGCCCCAGCATTTT. Residues: CASSRSGDYQPQHF.

As concerns this clonotype: At one end, the junction sequence differs from germline, possibly due to a read error. The chain uses TRBV11-2 and TRBJ2-1, with D maybe TRBD1 (6 bases). CDR3 length equals 16 residues. In germline, CDR1 is SGHAT, CDR2 FQNNGV. The CDR3 spells CANSLDISLGDNEQFF. The CDR3, as DNA: TGTGCCAACAGCTTAGATATTTCGTTGGGGGACAATGAACAGTTCTTC.

This clonotype has a handful of counts. J is TRBJ2-1 and V is TRBV30, with D possibly matching TRBD2 (6 bases). Looked up from germline, CDR1 is GTSNPN and CDR2 is SVGIG (reference sequence). CDR3 length equals 14 residues. Trimming pared 1 base from V and 6 bases from J, leaving 13 bases between. CDR3 bases: TGTGCCTGGAGTGCGGTAGCGGTTTTCAATGAGCAGTTCTTC. This sequence encodes CAWSAVAVFNEQFF.

As regards this clonotype: The junction does not match germline at one end; this may be a read error. CDR3 loop: CASSRSIDLTEVFF. As DNA, the CDR3 is TGTGCCAGCAGCAGGTCCATAGACCTCACTGAAGTTTTCTTT. The V call is TRBV11-1, the J call TRBJ1-1; D gene uncertain. CDR3 size: 14 residues. CDR1 SGHAT and CDR2 FQDESV come from the germline V gene (reference sequence).

With respect to this clonotype: A much larger clone differs by one base, so this may be a read error. The chain recombines TRBV6-5 with TRBJ1-2; 8 bases align to TRBD1. The CDR3 is 13 amino acids. Trimming took 10 bases from V and 8 from J; bases not matched to a gene: 12. From germline, CDR1 is MNHEY and CDR2 SVGAGI. Here the CDR3 reads CAITSSRGLGYTF. In DNA form, the CDR3 reads TGTGCCATCACAAGTAGCAGGGGGCTAGGCTACACCTTC.

About this clonotype: One junction end disagrees with the germline gene, perhaps due to a read error. The V and J genes are TRBV5-6 and TRBJ2-1; D uncertain. The CDR3 length is 15 residues. Germline CDR1 reads SGHDT; CDR2 reads YYEEEE. The DNA for the CDR3 is TGTGCCAGCAACTTGCCGCAGAGCTCCTACAATGAGCGGTTCTTC. Its protein is CASNLPQSSYNERFF. Together with reference TRBV5-6 and TRBJ2-1, the CDR3 gives the full variable domain: DAGVTQSPTHLIKTRGQQVTLRCSPKSGHDTVSWYQQALGQGPQFIFQYYEEEERQRGNFPDRFSGHQFPNYSSELNVNALLLGDSALYLCASNLPQSSYNERFFGPGTRLTVL.

A note on this clonotype: A much larger clone lies a single base off, so this may be a read error. The J gene is TRBJ2-1, the V gene TRBV5-1, with D perhaps TRBD2 (6 bases). This CDR3 has 17 amino acids. The V gene's germline CDR1 is SGHRS and CDR2 YFSETQ. DNA for the CDR3: TGCGCCAGCAGCCCGCAGTCTAGCGACAGCTCCTACAATGAGCAGTTGTTC. Translation gives CASSPQSSDSSYNEQLF.

A word on this clonotype: A much larger clone differs from this one at a single base, so this may be a read error. The J gene is TRBJ2-2, the V gene TRBV7-9; a weak D match, TRBD2 (5 bases). Germline V gene lookup returns CDR1 SEHNR and CDR2 FQNEAQ (reference sequence). The CDR3 loop spans 14 amino acids. The CDR3 DNA reads as TGTGTCAGCAGCTCCCTGGGAGCCACCGGGGAGCTGTTTTTT. Protein sequence: CVSSSLGATGELFF.

With regard to this clonotype: At one of its ends the junction is not consistent with the germline gene, which may arise from a read error. V gene TRBV11-2 combines with J gene TRBJ2-7; D perhaps matches TRBD2 (5 bases). The CDR3 spans 14 residues. Germline lookup yields CDR1 SGHAT and CDR2 FQNNGV. The CDR3 nucleotides read TGTGCCAGCAGCTCCCCGCGTTACGGTGGGGAGCAGTGCTTC. It codes for CASSSPRYGGEQCF.

This clonotype was seen a handful of times. The gene calls are TRBV5-6 and TRBJ2-1; 12 bases fit TRBD2. This CDR3 comprises 16 residues. The germline V gene has CDR1 SGHDT and CDR2 YYEEEE. The V segment lost 2 bases and the J segment 10 bases; nucleotides outside the gene matches: 10. DNA of the CDR3: TGTGCCAGCAGCTTAAGACTAGCGGGAGAGCTTAGAGAGCAGTTCTTC. Translation gives CASSLRLAGELREQFF. Drawing the rest from reference TRBV5-6 and TRBJ2-1, the complete variable domain is DAGVTQSPTHLIKTRGQQVTLRCSPKSGHDTVSWYQQALGQGPQFIFQYYEEEERQRGNFPDRFSGHQFPNYSSELNVNALLLGDSALYLCASSLRLAGELREQFFGPGTRLTVL.

As to this clonotype: Given the absence of the conserved phenylalanine or tryptophan at the CDR3 end, a read error is likely. The genes are TRBV29-1 and TRBJ2-2; TRBD2 matches 11 bases. Germline CDR1 SQVTM, CDR2 ANQGSEA. This CDR3 contains 14 residues. With 7 bases clipped from V and 4 bases from J, the junction kept 5 bases outside the gene matches. The CDR3 nucleotides read TGCAGCGGACGACTAGCGGGAATCACCGGGGAGCTGTTTTCT. Protein sequence: CSGRLAGITGELFS.

This chain uses TRBV6-6 with TRBJ1-1; TRBD1 matches 8 bases. V was pared by 7 bases and J by 0 bases, with 13 bases of the junction left unmatched. CDR1 and CDR2 from the germline V gene are MNHNY and SVGAGI (reference sequence). The CDR3 totals 17 residues. The CDR3 sequence: CASTTTGALMMNTEAFF. The CDR3 DNA follows: TGTGCCAGCACTACGACAGGGGCCCTAATGATGAACACTGAAGCTTTCTTT.

This chain uses TRBV12-3 or TRBV12-4 with TRBJ1-1; D is possibly TRBD1 (5 bases). CDR3 length equals 15 residues. V shed 2 bases and J shed 1 base, with 11 bases lying between them. CDR3: CASSLMGGTNTEAFF. The CDR3 DNA sequence: TGTGCCAGCAGTTTAATGGGGGGGACGAACACTGAAGCTTTCTTT.

On this clonotype itself: A much larger clone sits a single nucleotide away, making a read error possible. This sequence joins TRBV29-1 and TRBJ2-1; D is perhaps TRBD2 (6 bases). This CDR3 spans 15 amino acids. Germline assignment: CDR1 SQVTM and CDR2 ANQGSEA. Trimming removed 6 bases at V and 4 bases at J, with 19 bases between. CDR3 DNA: TGCAGCGTCATTAGGAGGGCCAATAGGTACAATGAGCAGTTCTTC. Translated, it gives CSVIRRANRYNEQFF.

The chain is built from TRBV6-1 and TRBJ2-6, with D perhaps assigned TRBD1 or TRBD2 (5 bases each). Trimming stripped 7 bases from V and 0 bases from J, with 16 bases between. Per germline, CDR1 MNHNS and CDR2 SASEGT. The CDR3 has 17 residues. Here the CDR3 DNA reads TGTGCCAGCATTCGGGACGGATTTTTCTCTGGGGCCAACGTCCTGACTTTC. This translates into CASIRDGFFSGANVLTF.

The chain links TRBV14 to TRBJ2-7; 8 bases align to TRBD2. CDR1 is SGHDN, CDR2 FVKESK, per germline. The ends lost 7 bases at V and 5 bases at J; junction bases unmatched: 10. The CDR3 has 14 residues. The CDR3 loop is CASNHMSGSNEQYF. DNA for the CDR3: TGTGCCAGCAACCACATGAGCGGGAGCAACGAGCAGTACTTC.

In its sample, this clonotype was seen many times. The chain joins TRBV6-6 to TRBJ2-7; 9 bases align to TRBD2. The germline gives CDR1 MNHNY, CDR2 SVGAGI (reference sequence). The length of the CDR3 is 16 residues. With 6 bases clipped from V and 6 bases from J, the junction kept 15 bases outside the gene matches. CDR3 nucleotide sequence: TGTGCCAGCAGATCCGGGAGTAGCGGGAGAATCGGCGAGCAGTACTTC. This codes for CASRSGSSGRIGEQYF.

The chain links TRBV6-6 to TRBJ2-7; 11 positions agree with TRBD2. CDR3 length equals 14 residues. Germline V lookup: CDR1 MNHNY, CDR2 SVGAGI (reference sequence). V shed 5 bases and J 2 bases; nucleotides not matched to a gene: 2. This CDR3 is CASSGTSGPYEQYF. CDR3 DNA: TGTGCCAGCAGTGGGACTAGCGGACCCTACGAGCAGTACTTC.